The text below deals with one T cell receptor beta chain. This sample stems from a study of T cell responses to AZD1222 COVID-19 vaccine. The ends were cut back, 5 bases at V and 5 bases at J, with 13 bases in the middle. CDR3 length equals 14 residues. Germline lookup yields CDR1 SGHAT and CDR2 FQNNGV. Profiling relied on immunoSEQ multiplex PCR, and the TCRdb table lists in-frame clones only, not all of them. The sample carries about 150,000 clones, roughly 89% recorded once. The source material was peripheral blood, sampled 28 days after the second AZD1222 dose. The rearrangement links TRBV11-2 to TRBJ2-1; the D gene is possibly TRBD2 (5 bases). The clonotype originates from an adult who received the AZD1222 COVID-19 vaccine. The CDR3: CASSPMHGDNEQFF. CDR3 nucleotides: TGTGCCAGCAGCCCCATGCACGGGGACAATGAGCAGTTCTTC.